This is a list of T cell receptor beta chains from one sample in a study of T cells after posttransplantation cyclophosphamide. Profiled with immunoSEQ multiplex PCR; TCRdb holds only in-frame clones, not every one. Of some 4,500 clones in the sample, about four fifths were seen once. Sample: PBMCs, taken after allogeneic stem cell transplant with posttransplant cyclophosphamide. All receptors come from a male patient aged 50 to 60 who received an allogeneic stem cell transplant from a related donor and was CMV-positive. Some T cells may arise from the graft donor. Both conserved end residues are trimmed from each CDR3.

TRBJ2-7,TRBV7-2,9,ASSFSREQY
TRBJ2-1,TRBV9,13,ASHTSGDAYNEQF
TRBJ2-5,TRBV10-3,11,AIAITDQETQY
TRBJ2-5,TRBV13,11,ASSLSGGETQY
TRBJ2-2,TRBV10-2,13,ASMDSQRNTGELF
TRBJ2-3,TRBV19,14,ASTQGGRGGTDTQY
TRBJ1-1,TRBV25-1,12,ASSGPTVNTEAF
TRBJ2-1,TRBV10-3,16,AISESTLAGSSYNEQF
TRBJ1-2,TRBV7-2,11,ASSLTGVDGYT
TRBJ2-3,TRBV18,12,ASSPLTSTDTQY
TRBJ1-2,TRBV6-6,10,ASNGQGLGYT
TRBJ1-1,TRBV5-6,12,ASSLDGGRFEAF
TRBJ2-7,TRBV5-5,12,ASSIGQGAPREY
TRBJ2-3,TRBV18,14,ASSSGTGARTDTQY
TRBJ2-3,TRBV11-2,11,ASGRDRENTQY
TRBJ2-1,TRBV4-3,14,ASSQTTGAIYNEQF
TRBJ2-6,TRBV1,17,TSSQEWRRGNSGANVLT
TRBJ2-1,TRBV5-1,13,ASSLLAGVRNEQF
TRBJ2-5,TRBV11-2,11,ASSLVQQETQY
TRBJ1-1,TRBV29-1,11,SVKGQESTEAF
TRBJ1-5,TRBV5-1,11,ASSLAGNQPQH
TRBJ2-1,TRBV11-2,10,ASSPNVARQF